This T cell receptor beta chain stems from a study of CD8+CD57+ T cells in acquired aplastic anemia. Background on the study: The DNA of sorted CD4+ and CD8+ cells averaged approximately 2.9 ug.

Whole-study results and caveats: Controls did not differ significantly from patients in CD8+ Simpson's diversity. The same twenty-nine CD8+ CDR3 sequences occurred in patients and in controls.

CDR3 length: 12 amino acids. Trimming took 1 base from V and 6 from J, leaving 3 bases between them. The use of genomic DNA as template underpinned the TCR beta VDJ and CDR3 profiling. TCRdb called the reads again in MiXCR, with one record for every CDR3 protein. This table has under 350,000 distinct CDR3 sequences, approximately 57% appearing once. In its sample, this clonotype was seen many times. Its matching antigen is unknown. The receptor was isolated from a human donor with severe aplastic anemia or a healthy control (not recorded which). Sample: sorted CD4+, CD8+, or CD8+CD57+ T cells (not recorded which) from PBMCs. The gene calls are TRBV12-3 or TRBV12-4 and TRBJ2-2; no definite D call. CDR3 protein: CASSLDPGELFF. The CDR3 DNA is TGTGCCAGCAGTTTAGACCCCGGGGAGCTGTTTTTT.